These 20 T cell receptor beta chains were sequenced from one sample in a study of cytomegalovirus exposure and HLA in healthy donors. The primer mix had 60 Vbeta and 13 Jbeta primers. This table comes from immunoSEQ multiplex PCR, and its TCRdb copy is limited to in-frame clones, with some not included. This sample has more than 75,000 clones, with approximately 79% found just once. Sequenced input: PBMCs. These receptors all come from a man aged 25 to 40 in good health and CMV-seronegative.

The chain employs TRBV9 and TRBJ2-1, with D tentatively TRBD1 (6 bases). Deletions cut 1 base from V and 2 bases from J, with 13 bases between. CDR3 length: 16 residues. Per germline, CDR1 SGDLS and CDR2 YYNGEE. The CDR3 region has the DNA TGTGCCAGCAGCGTAAGATCGACAGGTCCCTACAATGAGCAGTTCTTC. It codes for CASSVRSTGPYNEQFF.

A word on this clone: No DNA is shown, since the ends of the CDR3 on it are uncertain; the CDR3 is the one TCRdb lists. The J gene is TRBJ2-3, the V gene TRBV9; the table's D call TRBD2 went unverified against the DNA. Germline V gives CDR1 SGDLS, CDR2 YYNGEE. The CDR3 extends over 13 residues, inclusive of both ends. The CDR3 is CASSVGSGTQEYF.

This clone was seen only a few times. The chain couples TRBV6-6 to TRBJ2-7; D is ambiguous. CDR3 size: 14 residues. The V end lost 8 bases, the J end lost 0 bases, and 14 bases lay between the germline ends. Germline V gives CDR1 MNHNY, CDR2 SVGAGI (reference sequence). CDR3 amino acids: CASREPTDSYEQYF. CDR3 DNA: TGTGCCAGCCGAGAACCTACAGACTCCTACGAGCAGTACTTC.

In its sample, this clone was seen once. The V call is TRBV7-9, the J call TRBJ2-1; 9 bases map to TRBD2. V was clipped by 1 base and J by 9 bases; unmatched bases: 7. The CDR3 extends over 15 amino acids. The V gene's germline CDR1 is SEHNR and CDR2 FQNEAQ (reference sequence). CDR3 protein: CASSLEGGRATEQFF. In nucleotides, the CDR3 is TGTGCCAGCAGCTTAGAGGGCGGGAGGGCCACTGAGCAGTTCTTC.

V and J are TRBV30 and TRBJ1-3; 9 nucleotides align to TRBD1. The junction had 8 bases not matched to a gene; V was cut back by 2 bases and J by 3 bases. The germline gives CDR1 GTSNPN, CDR2 SVGIG (reference sequence). The CDR3 totals 16 residues. This chain's CDR3 is CAWSPGQGGLGNTIYF. CDR3 in DNA: TGTGCCTGGAGTCCGGGACAGGGAGGTCTTGGAAACACCATATATTTT.

The CDR3 DNA is TGTGCCAGTAGCCTCAGCCTCCGGACAGGGACCCAGAACACTGAAGCTTTCTTT. Translated: CASSLSLRTGTQNTEAFF. The chain joins TRBV19 to TRBJ1-1, with TRBD1 matching over 8 bases. V shed 6 bases, J shed 1 base, and the junction held 16 bases outside the gene matches. CDR3 length equals 18 residues. Germline-derived CDR1 and CDR2 are LNHDA and SQIVND (reference sequence).

The gene calls are TRBV7-8 and TRBJ2-2; 7 bases fit TRBD1. J was trimmed by 3 bases and V by 5 bases; bases with no gene match: 0. The CDR3 loop spans 13 amino acids. Per germline, CDR1 SGHVS and CDR2 FQNEAQ. The CDR3 nucleotides read TGTGCCAGCAGCCAGGGGGACACCGGGGAGCTGTTTTTT. It yields the protein CASSQGDTGELFF.

The rearrangement joins TRBV7-9 to TRBJ2-1, with D tentatively TRBD2 (6 bases). CDR1 and CDR2 (germline): SEHNR, FQNEAQ (reference sequence). The CDR3 is 14 residues long. V was shortened by 7 bases and J by 6 bases, with 16 bases between the two germline ends. The CDR3 DNA follows: TGTGCCAGCAAGGAGGGAGGCAACCCCAATGAGCAGTTCTTC. Translation gives CASKEGGNPNEQFF.

This clone was seen just once. CDR3 protein: CSVEDQTGYTF. The CDR3 DNA reads as TGCAGCGTTGAAGATCAGACAGGCTACACCTTC. This chain links TRBV29-1 with TRBJ1-2, with D unclear. The germline V gene encodes CDR1 SQVTM and CDR2 ANQGSEA. This CDR3 has 11 amino acids. Trimming took 0 bases from V and 8 from J, leaving 7 bases between them.

V gene TRBV10-3 combines with J gene TRBJ1-6; D might be TRBD1 (5 bases). CDR1 is ENHRY and CDR2 is SYGVKD in the germline V gene. The CDR3 consists of 15 residues. The ends were cut back, 6 bases at V and 7 bases at J, with 16 bases in the middle. CDR3 in amino acids: CAISPDRGRNSPLHF. DNA of the CDR3: TGTGCCATCAGCCCCGACAGAGGAAGGAATTCACCCCTCCACTTT.

CDR3 in amino acids: CASSTSQTNTEAFF. For the CDR3, the DNA is TGTGCCAGCAGCACGTCCCAGACTAACACTGAAGCTTTCTTT. V gene TRBV7-8 combines with J gene TRBJ1-1; D ambiguous. Germline CDR1 reads SGHVS; CDR2 reads FQNEAQ. The CDR3 is 14 residues long. The germline V and J ends were trimmed by 5 bases and 2 bases, with 12 bases remaining between them.

This clone was seen a single time. The V call is TRBV18, the J call TRBJ2-7; 7 nucleotides line up with TRBD1. The germline V gene encodes CDR1 KGHSH and CDR2 LQKENI. The CDR3 is made up of 14 amino acids. After removal of 3 bases from V and 1 base from J, the junction contained 3 bases not matched to a gene. The CDR3 coding sequence is TGTGCCAGCTCACCTAGGGACAGTTCCTACGAGCAGTACTTC. Amino acids: CASSPRDSSYEQYF.

The chain recombines TRBV11-1 with TRBJ2-7; D not certain. This CDR3 comprises 14 residues. CDR1 is SGHAT, CDR2 FQDESV, per germline (reference sequence). V shed 5 bases and J shed 6 bases, with 17 bases lying between them. The CDR3: CASSVSVALVEQYF. The CDR3 coding sequence is TGTGCCAGCAGCGTGTCGGTCGCTCTCGTCGAGCAGTACTTC.

This CDR3 reads CASSSIAGGPGEQYF. CDR3 nucleotide sequence: TGTGCCAGCAGCTCGATAGCGGGAGGGCCGGGCGAGCAGTACTTC. This rearrangement joins TRBV11-2 to TRBJ2-7, with TRBD2 matching over 11 bases. The CDR3 consists of 15 residues. CDR1 SGHAT and CDR2 FQNNGV come from the germline V gene. V shed 4 bases, J shed 6 bases, and the junction held 8 bases outside the gene matches.

The V call is TRBV27, the J call TRBJ2-3; TRBD2 aligns across 11 bases. CDR1 is MNHEY and CDR2 is SMNVEV in the germline V gene (reference sequence). This CDR3 has 15 amino acids. V gave up 10 bases and J gave up 3 bases; unmatched junction bases: 9. The CDR3 DNA sequence: TGTGCCACCAAACTTAGACTAGCGGGAACAGATACGCAGTATTTT. This codes for CATKLRLAGTDTQYF.

The chain links TRBV29-1 to TRBJ1-2; D gene uncertain. The length of the CDR3 is 13 residues. Germline loops: CDR1 SQVTM, CDR2 ANQGSEA. Trimming cost V 1 base and J 2 bases, with 8 bases left between them. In nucleotides, the CDR3 is TGCAGCGTTGAAGCCCCCAGAAACTATGGCTACACCTTC. Its protein is CSVEAPRNYGYTF.

The rearrangement links TRBV27 to TRBJ2-3; tentative D call: TRBD2 (6 bases). The ends were cut back, 6 bases at V and 11 bases at J, with 12 bases in the middle. Germline V gene sequence: CDR1 MNHEY, CDR2 SMNVEV (reference sequence). This CDR3 contains 11 residues. The CDR3 nucleotides are TGTGCCAGCAGCCCGGGACTCAGGCAGTATTTT. It encodes CASSPGLRQYF.

The CDR3 protein is CASSVGQGHYNEQFF. Here the CDR3 DNA reads TGTGCCAGCAGCGTGGGACAGGGACATTACAATGAGCAGTTCTTC. The chain uses TRBV9 and TRBJ2-1; 9 nucleotides match TRBD1. Unmatched junction bases numbered 4, after V lost 2 bases and J lost 4 bases. Germline V CDR1 and CDR2: SGDLS, YYNGEE. The CDR3 is 15 residues long.

The chain links TRBV27 to TRBJ2-1, with 7 bases lining up with TRBD2. Germline trimming cut 6 bases from V and 10 bases from J; bases unmatched to any gene: 15. The length of the CDR3 is 15 residues. Per germline, CDR1 MNHEY and CDR2 SMNVEV (reference sequence). CDR3 sequence (DNA): TGTGCCAGCAGGGGACGCGGGGGTTATAAGGAAGAGCAGTTCTTC. Its protein product is CASRGRGGYKEEQFF.

The J gene is TRBJ2-5, the V gene TRBV5-1, with 10 bases lining up with TRBD2. Per germline, CDR1 SGHRS and CDR2 YFSETQ. The CDR3 sequence is 17 residues long. Unmatched junction bases numbered 6, after V lost 1 base and J lost 0 bases. This CDR3 is CASSLLGLADHQETQYF. CDR3 DNA: TGCGCCAGCAGCTTGCTAGGACTAGCGGACCACCAAGAGACCCAGTACTTC.